This record covers a single T cell receptor beta chain. Its specificity is not known. The method was immunoSEQ multiplex PCR; TCRdb's version includes in-frame clones alone and lacks a portion of them. The sample shows about 34,000 clones, roughly three quarters of them seen only once. The data belong to a study of T cells in localized non-small cell lung cancer. Study conclusions and caveats: Adjacent lung held a median roughly 60 of the top 100 tumor clones.

The input for sequencing was peripheral blood, taken before any cancer treatment. This sequence was found in a male donor older than 55 with stage II squamous cell lung carcinoma.

The CDR3 region has the DNA TGTGCCTGGAGAGCTGCCGGACAGGGAGGCTATGGCTACACCTTC. Encoded protein: CAWRAAGQGGYGYTF. The V and J genes are TRBV30 and TRBJ1-2; 8 nucleotides align to TRBD1. The CDR3 sequence is 15 residues long. V shed 3 bases, J shed 4 bases, and the junction held 10 bases outside the gene matches. Looked up from germline, CDR1 is GTSNPN and CDR2 is SVGIG (reference sequence).